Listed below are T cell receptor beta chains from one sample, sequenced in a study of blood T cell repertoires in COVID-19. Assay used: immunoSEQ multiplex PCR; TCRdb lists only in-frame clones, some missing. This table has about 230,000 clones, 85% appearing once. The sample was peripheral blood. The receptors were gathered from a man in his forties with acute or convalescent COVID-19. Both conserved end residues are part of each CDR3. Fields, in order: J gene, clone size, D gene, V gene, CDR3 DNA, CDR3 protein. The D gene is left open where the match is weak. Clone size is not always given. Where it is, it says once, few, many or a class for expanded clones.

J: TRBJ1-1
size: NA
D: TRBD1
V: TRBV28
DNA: TGTGCCAGCAGACAGACAGGGGGCTGGTACACTGAAGCTTTCTTT
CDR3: CASRQTGGWYTEAFF

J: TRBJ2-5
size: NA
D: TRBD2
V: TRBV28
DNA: TGTGCCAGCAGTTTATCGGGCCTCGGGGGGCAAGAGACCCAGTACTTC
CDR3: CASSLSGLGGQETQYF

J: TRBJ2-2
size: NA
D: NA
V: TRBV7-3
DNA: TGTGCCAGCAGCCCCCGGGACTCCCTAGGGGAGCTGTTTTTT
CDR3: CASSPRDSLGELFF

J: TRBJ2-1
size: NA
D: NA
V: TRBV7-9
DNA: TGTGCCAGCAGGGGGGAGGAGGGGCCTCATGAGCAGTTCTTC
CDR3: CASRGEEGPHEQFF

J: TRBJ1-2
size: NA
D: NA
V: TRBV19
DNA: TGTGCCAGTAGTATCAGGGACTATGGCTACACCTTC
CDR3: CASSIRDYGYTF

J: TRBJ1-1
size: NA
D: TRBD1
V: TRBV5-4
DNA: TGTGCCAGCAGCTTGGGGCCGGGACAGGGGAAAGCAGGACGCGAAGCTTTCTTT
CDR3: CASSLGPGQGKAGREAFF

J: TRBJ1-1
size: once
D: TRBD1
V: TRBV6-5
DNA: TGTGCCAGCAGTTACGAGGGGGCAGGTAGAACTGAAGCTTTCTTT
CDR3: CASSYEGAGRTEAFF

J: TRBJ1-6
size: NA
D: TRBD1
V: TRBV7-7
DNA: TGTGCTAGCAGCTTTCGGGACAGGGGTAACGCACCCCTCCACTTT
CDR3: CASSFRDRGNAPLHF

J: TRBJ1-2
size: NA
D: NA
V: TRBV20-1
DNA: TGCAGTGCTTTTGAGGACTATGGCTACACCTTC
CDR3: CSAFEDYGYTF

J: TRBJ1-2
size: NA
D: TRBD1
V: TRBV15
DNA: TGTGCCACCAGTACCGGACAGGGCTTACCTGGCTACACCTTC
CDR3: CATSTGQGLPGYTF

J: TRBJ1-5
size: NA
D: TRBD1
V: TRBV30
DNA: TGTGCCTGGAATCCGACAGGGGCCGGTCAGCCCCAGCATTTT
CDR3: CAWNPTGAGQPQHF

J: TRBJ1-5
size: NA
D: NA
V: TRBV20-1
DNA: TGCAGTGCTAGGGAGGGTCCACGCCAGCATTTT
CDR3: CSAREGPRQHF

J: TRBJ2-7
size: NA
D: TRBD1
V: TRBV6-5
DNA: TGTGCCAGCCAGCCGGGACAGGGGCCCTACGAGCAGTACTTC
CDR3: CASQPGQGPYEQYF

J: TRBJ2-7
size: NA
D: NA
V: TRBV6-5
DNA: TGTGCCAGCAGTTCCCAGAGGGTGGGGAACTACGAGCAGTACTTC
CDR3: CASSSQRVGNYEQYF

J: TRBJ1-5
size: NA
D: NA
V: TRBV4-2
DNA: TGTGCCAGCAGCCCTTCAGGGGTAAATAGCAATCAGCCCCAGCATTTT
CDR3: CASSPSGVNSNQPQHF

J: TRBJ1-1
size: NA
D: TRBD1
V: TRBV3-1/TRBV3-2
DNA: TGTGCCAGCAGCCAAGTGGCTACAGGGGAGACTGAAGCTTTCTTT
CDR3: CASSQVATGETEAFF

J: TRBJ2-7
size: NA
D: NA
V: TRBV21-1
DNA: TGTGCCAGCAGCTATGAACCGGGACAGGGGTTATACGAGCAGTACTTC
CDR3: CASSYEPGQGLYEQYF

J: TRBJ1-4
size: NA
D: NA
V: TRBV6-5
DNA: TGTGCCAGCAGTTACACAGACACGGCAAACGAAAAACTGTTTTTT
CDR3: CASSYTDTANEKLFF

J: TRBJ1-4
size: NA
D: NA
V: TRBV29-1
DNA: TGCAGCGTTGCCGGACAGAATGAAAAACTGTTTTTT
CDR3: CSVAGQNEKLFF

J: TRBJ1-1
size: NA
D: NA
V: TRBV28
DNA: TGTGCCAGCAGTTTAAGGGGATGGAGTGAAGCTTTCTTT
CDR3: CASSLRGWSEAFF

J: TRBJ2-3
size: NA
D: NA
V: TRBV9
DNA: TGTGCCAGCAGCGTAGCTCCAAGCGGTTCTAGCACAGATACGCAGTATTTT
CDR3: CASSVAPSGSSTDTQYF

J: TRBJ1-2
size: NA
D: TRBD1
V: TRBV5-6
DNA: TGTGCCAGCAGACAGGGGCAAAACTATGGCTACACCTTC
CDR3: CASRQGQNYGYTF

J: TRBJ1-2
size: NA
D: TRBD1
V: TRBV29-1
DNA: TGCAGCGTTTCTATCGGACAGGGAGGGGACACCTTC
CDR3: CSVSIGQGGDTF

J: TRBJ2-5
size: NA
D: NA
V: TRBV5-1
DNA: TGCGCCAGCAGCTTGGGGGACTCACGTCAAGAGACCCAGTACTTC
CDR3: CASSLGDSRQETQYF

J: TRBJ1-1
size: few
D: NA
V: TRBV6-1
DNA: TGTGCCAGCAGTGATCGGGAGAACACTGAAGCTTTCTTT
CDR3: CASSDRENTEAFF

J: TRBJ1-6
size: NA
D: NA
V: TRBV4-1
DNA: TGCGCCAGCAGCCAACCAGGGGAATATTCACCCCTCCACTTT
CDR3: CASSQPGEYSPLHF

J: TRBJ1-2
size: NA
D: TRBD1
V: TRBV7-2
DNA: TGTGCCAGCAGCTTACTAACAGGGGACGACTATGGCTACACCTTC
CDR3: CASSLLTGDDYGYTF

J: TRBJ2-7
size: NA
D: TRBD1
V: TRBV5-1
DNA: TGCGCCAGCAGCTTATCCGGGACAGGGGCCTACTACGAGCAGTACTTC
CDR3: CASSLSGTGAYYEQYF

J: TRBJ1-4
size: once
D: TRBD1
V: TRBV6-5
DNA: TGTGCCGGAAAGACAGGGGAATTAACTAATGAAAAACTGTTTTTT
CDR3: CAGKTGELTNEKLFF

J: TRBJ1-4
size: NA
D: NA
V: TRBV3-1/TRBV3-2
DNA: TGTGCCAGCAGCCCTAGGGGTGGCTTGGGAGAAAAACTGTTTTTT
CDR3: CASSPRGGLGEKLFF

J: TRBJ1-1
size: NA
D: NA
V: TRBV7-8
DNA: TGTGCCAGCAGCTTCAACCCGACAGGGAACACTGAAGCTTTCTTT
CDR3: CASSFNPTGNTEAFF

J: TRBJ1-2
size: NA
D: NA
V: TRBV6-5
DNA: TGTGCCAGCAGGCTCGGCGAGGGTGGACAGTATGGCTACACCTTC
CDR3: CASRLGEGGQYGYTF

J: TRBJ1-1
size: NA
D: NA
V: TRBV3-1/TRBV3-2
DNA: TGTGCCAGCAGCCAAGTCGGGGCTGAAGCTTTCTTT
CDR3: CASSQVGAEAFF

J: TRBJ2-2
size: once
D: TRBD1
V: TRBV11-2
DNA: TGTGCCAGCAGCAAAACAGGGGATAGGACCGGGGAGCTGTTTTTT
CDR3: CASSKTGDRTGELFF

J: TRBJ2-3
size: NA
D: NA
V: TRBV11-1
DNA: TGTGCCAGCAGCGATTCCCGACTGTCGGATACGCAGTATTTT
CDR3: CASSDSRLSDTQYF

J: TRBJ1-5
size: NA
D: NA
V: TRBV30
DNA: TGTGCCTGGAGTCAGGGGAGCTTGGATCAGCCCCAGCATTTT
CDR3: CAWSQGSLDQPQHF

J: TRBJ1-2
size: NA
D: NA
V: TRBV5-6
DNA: TGTGCCAGCAGCTTGGGGGGGAGACAGGTCTATGGCTACACCTTC
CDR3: CASSLGGRQVYGYTF

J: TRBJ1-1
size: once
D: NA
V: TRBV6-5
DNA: TGTGCCAGCAGTACCGGGACTCACACTGAAGCTTTCTTT
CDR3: CASSTGTHTEAFF

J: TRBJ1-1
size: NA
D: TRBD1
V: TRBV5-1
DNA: TGCGCCAGCAGCTCGCTGGGGACAGGGATCACTGAAGCTTTCTTT
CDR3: CASSSLGTGITEAFF

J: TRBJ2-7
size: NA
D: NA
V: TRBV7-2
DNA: TGTGCCAGCAGCTTGACAGCCAGGTACGAGCAGTACTTC
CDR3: CASSLTARYEQYF

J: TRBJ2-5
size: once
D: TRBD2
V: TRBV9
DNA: TGTGCCAGCAGCGTAAGCGGGGGTAGAGAGACCCAGTACTTC
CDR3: CASSVSGGRETQYF

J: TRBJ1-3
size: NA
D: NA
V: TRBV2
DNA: TGTGCCACCGACTCCGGGGGAAACACCATATATTTT
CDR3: CATDSGGNTIYF

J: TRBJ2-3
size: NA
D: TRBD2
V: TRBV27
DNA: TGTGCCAGCAGCCAACTGACTAGCGGGGGGGCAGATACGCAGTATTTT
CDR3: CASSQLTSGGADTQYF

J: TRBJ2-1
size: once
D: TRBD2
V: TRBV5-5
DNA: TGTGCCAGCAGCTGGACTAGCGGGGGGGCCCACAATGAGCAGTTCTTC
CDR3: CASSWTSGGAHNEQFF

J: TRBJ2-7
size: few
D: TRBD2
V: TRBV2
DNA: TGTGCCAGCAGTGATAGACTAGCGAGCTCCTACGAGCAGTACTTC
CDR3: CASSDRLASSYEQYF

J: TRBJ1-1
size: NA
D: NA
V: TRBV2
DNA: TGTGCCAGCTTAAAAGAGGGCGTCGGCACTGAAGCTTTCTTT
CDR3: CASLKEGVGTEAFF

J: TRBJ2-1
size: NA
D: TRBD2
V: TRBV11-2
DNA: TGTGCCAGCAGCTTAGTGGGGGGGATATACAATGAGCAGTTCTTC
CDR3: CASSLVGGIYNEQFF

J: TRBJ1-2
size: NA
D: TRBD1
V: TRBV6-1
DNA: TGTGCCAGCAGTGATACTTGGACAGGCGCGCGTAGGTATGGCTACACCTTC
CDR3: CASSDTWTGARRYGYTF

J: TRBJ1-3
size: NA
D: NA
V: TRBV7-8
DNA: TGTGCCAGCAGCTTAGCGGGCCAGGCGCGCTCTGGAAACACCATATATTTT
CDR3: CASSLAGQARSGNTIYF

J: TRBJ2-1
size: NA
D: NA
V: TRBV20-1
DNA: TGCAGTGCTAGACAGGGATCGGAGCAGTTCTTC
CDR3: CSARQGSEQFF

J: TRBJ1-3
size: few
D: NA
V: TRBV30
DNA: TGTGCCTGGAGTGGTCAGGGAAACTCCCTATATTTT
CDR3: CAWSGQGNSLYF

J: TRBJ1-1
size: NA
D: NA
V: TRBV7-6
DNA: TGTGCCAGCAGTATAGGGTCGGGGGGCAGGACTGAAGCTTTCTTT
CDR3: CASSIGSGGRTEAFF

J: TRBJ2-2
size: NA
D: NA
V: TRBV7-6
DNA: TGTGCCAGCAGCCCCACCCAGCAGGGCTTCACCGGGGAGCTGTTTTTT
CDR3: CASSPTQQGFTGELFF

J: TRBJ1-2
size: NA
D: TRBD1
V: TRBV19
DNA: TGTGCCAGTAGTATACGAGGACAGGGGGATGGCTACACCTTC
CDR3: CASSIRGQGDGYTF

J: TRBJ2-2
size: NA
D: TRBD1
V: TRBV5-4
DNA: TGTGCCAGCAGCCACGGACAGGGCTGGAACACCGGGGAGCTGTTTTTT
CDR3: CASSHGQGWNTGELFF

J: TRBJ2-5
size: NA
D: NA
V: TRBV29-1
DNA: TGCAGCGGGATGTACAGATTCCAAGAGACCCAGTACTTC
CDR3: CSGMYRFQETQYF

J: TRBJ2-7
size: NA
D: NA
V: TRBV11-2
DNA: TGTGCCAGCAGCTACTGGCAGGGGAACTACGAGCAGTACTTC
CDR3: CASSYWQGNYEQYF